The 21 T cell receptor beta chains in this list originate from one sample, sequenced in a study of regulatory T cells in long-lasting Graves disease. HTBI primers from iRepertoire and Arm-PCR of CDR3 regions yielded the TCR beta libraries. TCRdb called the multiplex PCR reads again in MiXCR, with one record for every CDR3 protein. The sample has over 400,000 distinct CDR3 sequences, roughly 15% seen once. The time point is: newly diagnosed GD, antithyroid drugs for less than 3 months. After RNA was extracted from PBMCs, the TCR library was made from it. The same specimen was also included in a second study, on T cells in Graves' hyperthyroidism and ophthalmopathy.

Sequencing used peripheral blood mononuclear cells (PBMCs), obtained at new diagnosis, from a patient treated with antithyroid drugs. All receptors derive from a woman aged 45-65 years with Graves disease.

This clonotype was observed at least ten times. The CDR3 is CAWSQENYGYTF. In nucleotides, the CDR3 is TGTGCCTGGTCACAGGAGAACTATGGCTACACCTTC. The chain joins TRBV30 to TRBJ1-2, with a weak D call TRBD1 (5 bases). In germline, CDR1 is GTSNPN, CDR2 SVGIG (reference sequence). The CDR3 loop spans 12 amino acids. Trimming cost V 5 bases and J 2 bases, with 9 bases left between them.

This clonotype was seen more than once but under ten times. This chain uses TRBV10-1 with TRBJ2-5; D is unresolved. The CDR3 covers 14 residues. Between the trimmed V and J ends, which lost 4 bases and 5 bases, there was a span of 14 bases. CDR1 is WNHNN and CDR2 is SYGVQD in the germline V gene (reference sequence). The CDR3 DNA follows: TGCGCCAGCAGTGGGTTCTCGGATTCTGAGACCCAGTACTTC. Translation gives CASSGFSDSETQYF.

The rearrangement links TRBV5-1 to TRBJ2-2, with 8 bases fitting TRBD1. The J segment lost 4 bases and the V segment lost 5 bases, leaving 7 bases of the junction unmatched. Germline V gene data show CDR1 as SGHRS and CDR2 as YFSETQ. The CDR3 length is 15 residues. The CDR3 DNA sequence: TGCGCCAGCAGTTCCGGACAGGGTAGCACCGGGGAGCTGTTTTTT. Translating it yields CASSSGQGSTGELFF.

This chain uses TRBV11-2 with TRBJ1-1; 10 nucleotides align to TRBD2. Judging by the DNA end, TRBJ2-3 fits better; the J call may be wrong. Germline V gene data show CDR1 as SGHAT and CDR2 as FQNNGV. The CDR3 loop spans 18 amino acids. CDR3 coding DNA: TGTGCCAGCAGCTTAGATGGGGCGGGACTAGCGCCCAGAGATACGCAGTATTTT. Protein: CASSLDGAGLAPRDTQYF.

The sample holds many counts of this clonotype. The V and J genes are TRBV30 and TRBJ2-7; 9 positions match TRBD2. The ends lost 3 bases at V and 1 base at J; junction bases unmatched: 1. CDR1 is GTSNPN and CDR2 is SVGIG in the germline V gene (reference sequence). The CDR3 sequence is 13 residues long. CDR3: CAWRLAGSYEQYF. The CDR3 DNA reads TGTGCCTGGAGACTAGCGGGTTCCTACGAGCAGTACTTC.

The chain joins TRBV9 to TRBJ2-3; 7 bases line up with TRBD2. The CDR3 sequence is 14 residues long. The V and J ends lost 4 bases and 2 bases, in that order; junction bases with no gene match: 4. Per the germline V gene, CDR1 is SGDLS and CDR2 is YYNGEE. The CDR3 DNA sequence: TGTGCCAGCAGCTCGGGACTAAACACAGATACGCAGTATTTT. It is translated as CASSSGLNTDTQYF.

This clonotype was recorded a few times. This may be a read error: a much more frequent sequence differs by one nucleotide. The chain has TRBV12-3 or TRBV12-4 and TRBJ2-5; 13 bases align to TRBD2. The CDR3 loop spans 17 amino acids. The CDR3, as DNA: TGTGCCAGCAGCAACCCAGGACTAGCGGGGGCTCAAGAGGCCCAGTACTTC. This translates into CASSNPGLAGAQEAQYF.

The chain couples TRBV6-2 or TRBV6-3 to TRBJ2-6; 7 bases match TRBD1. After removal of 5 bases from V and 2 bases from J, the junction contained 3 bases not matched to a gene. This CDR3 is 15 amino acids long. The germline gives CDR1 MNHEY, CDR2 SVGEGT. The CDR3 here is CASSPQGTGANVLTF. The CDR3 bases are TGTGCCAGCAGTCCACAGGGGACTGGGGCCAACGTCCTGACTTTC.

Only one count was recorded for this clonotype. The CDR3 region is CASSPRSPDTQYF. The CDR3 DNA reads TGTGCCAGCAGCCCCAGAAGCCCAGATACGCAGTATTTT. The genes are TRBV11-2 and TRBJ2-3; the D is unclear. This CDR3 is 13 amino acids long. V shed 5 bases and J shed 4 bases, with 10 bases lying between them. The germline V gene has CDR1 SGHAT and CDR2 FQNNGV.

This clonotype has a single count. The gene calls are TRBV6-9 and TRBJ2-3; D is undetermined. Trimming left V 3 bases short and J 6 bases short, with 13 bases between. CDR3 size: 14 residues. Germline V lookup: CDR1 MNHGY, CDR2 SVAAGI. As DNA, the CDR3 is TGTGCCAGCAGTTACCGGGCCTCGCCCGATACGCAGTATTTT. It translates to CASSYRASPDTQYF.

The table lists this clonotype with many counts. The chain uses TRBV7-9 and TRBJ2-5, with D uncertain. The V end was cut by 3 bases, the J end by 3 bases, with 14 bases between. The CDR3 runs to 15 residues. The germline CDR1 and CDR2 sequences are SEHNR and FQNEAQ (reference sequence). CDR3 amino acids: CASSLLRPTEETQYF. In DNA form, the CDR3 reads TGTGCCAGCAGCTTGTTACGGCCCACCGAAGAGACCCAGTACTTC.

Ten or more counts support this clonotype. The gene calls are TRBV28 and TRBJ1-1, with D perhaps TRBD1 (6 bases). This CDR3 has 16 residues. V lost 2 bases to trimming and J lost 1 base, with 14 bases between them. Germline V CDR1 and CDR2: MDHEN, SYDVKM. CDR3 sequence (DNA): TGTGCCAGCAGTTTACCGGGACACACCCGGAACACTGAAGCTTTCTTT. Protein sequence: CASSLPGHTRNTEAFF.

Ten or more counts support this clonotype. J is TRBJ1-1 and V is TRBV30; no definite D call. Germline-derived CDR1 and CDR2 are GTSNPN and SVGIG (reference sequence). The CDR3 extends over 15 amino acids. Trimming took off 3 bases at V and 1 base at J, with 15 bases between the two ends. The CDR3 loop reads CAWSLVWAGNTEAFF. The CDR3, as DNA: TGTGCCTGGAGCCTAGTGTGGGCAGGGAACACTGAAGCTTTCTTT.

This clonotype was recorded at least ten times. The chain recombines TRBV27 with TRBJ2-1, with 12 bases matching TRBD2. The V segment lost 3 bases and the J segment 7 bases; nucleotides outside the gene matches: 4. The germline V gene encodes CDR1 MNHEY and CDR2 SMNVEV (reference sequence). The CDR3 covers 15 residues. The CDR3 sequence: CASSFPGLAGNEQFF. For the CDR3, the DNA is TGTGCCAGCAGTTTTCCAGGACTAGCGGGAAATGAGCAGTTCTTC.

Many counts were recorded for this clonotype. The chain couples TRBV18 to TRBJ2-7; perhaps D is TRBD1 or TRBD2 (5 bases each). The CDR3 sequence is 16 residues long. The germline V gene encodes CDR1 KGHSH and CDR2 LQKENI. Trimming cost V 1 base and J 0 bases, with 13 bases left between them. CDR3 DNA: TGTGCCAGCTCACCACTGTTGGCAGGGAGCTCCTACGAGCAGTACTTC. This encodes CASSPLLAGSSYEQYF. Looking up the rest from reference TRBV18 and TRBJ2-7 gives the full variable domain: NAGVMQNPRHLVRRRGQEARLRCSPMKGHSHVYWYRQLPEEGLKFMVYLQKENIIDESGMPKERFSAEFPKEGPSILRIQQVVRGDSAAYFCASSPLLAGSSYEQYFGPGTRLTVT.

This clonotype was seen a few times. The chain combines TRBV6-2 or TRBV6-3 with TRBJ1-2; maybe TRBD1 (5 bases). CDR3 length: 12 residues. V lost 6 bases and J lost 10, with 15 bases in between. Germline V lookup: CDR1 MNHEY, CDR2 SVGEGT. The CDR3: CASRGGRADYTF. CDR3 DNA sequence: TGTGCCAGCAGAGGAGGCAGGGCTGACTACACCTTC.

This clonotype has a count of ten or more. J is TRBJ2-1 and V is TRBV7-9; no clear D. Germline CDR1 is SEHNR and CDR2 is FQNEAQ (reference sequence). This CDR3 has 13 residues. V shed 1 base and J shed 6 bases, with 7 bases lying between them. CDR3 region: CASSLVPGNEQFF. In DNA form, the CDR3 reads TGTGCCAGCAGCTTAGTACCGGGCAATGAGCAGTTCTTC.

This clonotype has ten or more counts. Here the CDR3 DNA reads TGTGCCAGCAGTTCCAAAACTGCCGGGGGGGTAGCAGATACGCAGTATTTT. The encoded protein is CASSSKTAGGVADTQYF. The V gene is TRBV28, the J gene TRBJ2-3; TRBD2 aligns across 8 bases. Trimming removed 4 bases from V and 4 bases from J; junction bases left unmatched: 13. Looked up from germline, CDR1 is MDHEN and CDR2 is SYDVKM. CDR3 length: 17 amino acids. Complete variable domain (other parts from reference TRBV28 and TRBJ2-3): DVKVTQSSRYLVKRTGEKVFLECVQDMDHENMFWYRQDPGLGLRLIYFSYDVKMKEKGDIPEGYSVSREKKERFSLILESASTNQTSMYLCASSSKTAGGVADTQYFGPGTRLTVL.

This clonotype was picked up many times. The chain uses TRBV20-1 and TRBJ2-7, with 7 bases identical to TRBD2. V shed 0 bases, J shed 2 bases, and the junction held 13 bases outside the gene matches. Germline values: CDR1 DFQATT, CDR2 SNEGSKA (reference sequence). The CDR3 is made up of 17 amino acids. Written as DNA, the CDR3 is TGCAGTGCTAGAGATCGGAAGAGCGGGATAAGGCCCTACGAGCAGTACTTC. Amino acids: CSARDRKSGIRPYEQYF.

This clonotype has ten or more counts. This rearrangement joins TRBV11-2 to TRBJ1-5; 12 nucleotides match TRBD1. The CDR3 is made up of 16 amino acids. CDR1 is SGHAT and CDR2 is FQNNGV in the germline V gene. V trimming: 2 bases; J trimming: 7 bases; junction bases outside the gene matches: 6. The CDR3 is CASSLTGTGGEQPQHF. The CDR3 DNA sequence: TGTGCCAGCAGCTTAACCGGGACAGGGGGCGAGCAGCCCCAGCATTTT.

The V call is TRBV18, the J call TRBJ2-2; D is uncertain. The CDR3 runs to 15 residues. Germline V gives CDR1 KGHSH, CDR2 LQKENI. V lost 2 bases to trimming and J lost 0 bases, with 7 bases between them. CDR3 in DNA: TGTGCCAGCTCACCAGGGTCGTCGAACACCGGGGAGCTGTTTTTT. Translating gives CASSPGSSNTGELFF.